This T cell receptor beta chain comes out of a study of tumor and adjacent non-tumor tissue in lung cancer (dated by TCRdb to 2017 to 2018). Notes on the research overall: By cancer type, the cohort comprised eleven to twelve adenocarcinoma patients, a couple of squamous cell carcinoma patients and 1 small cell lung cancer patient. Sequencing produced around 130,000,000 productive TCRbeta reads in total, an average of about 4.17 million reads per sample. The study compared bulk TCRbeta repertoires from lung tumor tissue and matched distant non-tumor lung tissue of around 14 lung cancer patients. Among the approximately 15 patients, ages ranged from about 31 to 80 years, some 10 were men and 5 were women, and disease was TNM stage I to III. For each patient, one tumor sample and one normal lung sample were taken, giving under 35 paired specimens that underwent TCRbeta CDR3 sequencing. General conclusions and limits of the study: With only around 16 patients in the cohort, the authors noted that larger samples and more detailed clinical data are needed. Tumor tissue showed significantly higher TCR diversity (inverse Simpson) than normal lung tissue, at around 450 vs 150 (P = 0.0075, Mann-Whitney U test). The top 100 clones made up a significantly larger cumulative share of the repertoire in normal lung than in tumor tissue. The methods do not name the sequencing platform or mention unique molecular identifiers. Peripheral blood was not sequenced, so blood TCRbeta repertoires in these lung cancer patients were not examined. TCR diversity was significantly higher in younger patients, and higher tumor TCR diversity was associated with shorter overall and disease-free survival.

This clonotype came up a few times. What this receptor recognizes is not known. At one end, the junction sequence differs from germline, possibly due to a read error. Including the terminal cysteine and phenylalanine, the CDR3 comprises 14 residues. Here the CDR3 DNA is all that survives: 42 bases in frame from base 1. RNA was isolated from bulk, unsorted tissue, and RNA quality was assessed with a NanoDrop ND-1000 and an Agilent 2100. The donors were newly diagnosed lung cancer patients admitted for thoracic surgery in China from August to November 2014 who had not received prior chemotherapy. Patients with previous radiotherapy or chemotherapy, or with another concurrent cancer, were excluded from the study. Surgical tissue pieces of about 1-2.2 cm3 were preserved in RNAlater solution and stored at -80 °C until use. The receptor library was made with multiplex PCR. This sample was sequenced with an Illumina HiSeq 2500. TCRbeta libraries were built by three rounds of nested PCR using primers (Table S4), following protocols modified from ARM-PCR. Before sequencing, PCR products in the 200-500 bp range were cut out of the gel and cleaned up using the QIAquick gel extraction kit. The authors' pipeline ran thus. Reads were cleaned with Trimmomatic, merged with FLASH into complete CDR3 sequences, and assigned to V(D)J germline segments with MiTCR. Clonal diversity was computed as the inverse Simpson's index with VDJtools. A read counted as productive if the sequence was in-frame and lacked a premature stop codon. Starting from the raw public reads, TCRdb applied fastp trimming at Q25, assembled clones with MiXCR and retained in-frame beta chains. CDR3 protein sequences are deduplicated, and each keeps its most common genes and DNA. Clone size and V and J calls follow TCRdb, not the original study. The sample table lists about 120,000 distinct CDR3 sequences, around three fifths of them with a count of one. 9.5% to 15% of the sample is in the top ten clones.

Recombination joined TRBV12-3 or TRBV12-4 with TRBJ2-3, with TRBD1 identical over 9 junction bases. This sequence was found in a man under 40 with non-small cell lung cancer. The sample taken for sequencing was lung tumor tissue. The CDR3 protein: CVSSSGQGTDTQYF. The bases read TGTGTCAGCAGTTCGGGACAGGGAACAGATACGCAGTATTTT.